What follows are 2 T cell receptor beta chains derived from one specimen sequenced in a study of T cells in Graves' hyperthyroidism and ophthalmopathy. The source material, RNA transcripts, was used to amplify TCR beta CDR3 regions. Using the HTBI primer set, a first-round RT-PCR was run on the TCR CDR3. TCRdb independently ran MiXCR on the multiplex PCR reads; one entry per CDR3 protein. Altogether 700,000 to 950,000 distinct CDR3 sequences are present, approximately 40% being singletons, with the ten largest covering about a third. The sample comprised blood. Source of these receptors: a woman aged 40 to 50 with Graves' hyperthyroidism.

In this sample, this clonotype turned up once. The rearrangement joins TRBV28 to TRBJ1-5, with D maybe TRBD1 (5 bases). Trimming shortened V by 6 bases and J by 4 bases, and 16 bases separated the two germline ends. The germline CDR1 and CDR2 sequences are MDHEN and SYDVKM. This CDR3 spans 15 amino acids. DNA for the CDR3: TGTGCCAGCAGCCACCGGGGGGGTGGGAATCAGCCCCAGCATTTT. Translation gives CASSHRGGGNQPQHF.

This clonotype was counted only a few times. This sequence joins TRBV10-3 and TRBJ2-3; D is undetermined. This CDR3 has 11 amino acids. V shed 10 bases and J shed 2 bases, with 7 bases lying between them. Germline assignment: CDR1 ENHRY and CDR2 SYGVKD. CDR3 protein: CATQATDTQYF. The CDR3 DNA is TGTGCCACCCAAGCCACAGATACGCAGTATTTT.